These T cell receptor beta chains were read from a single sample in a study of early T cells in non-severe SARS-CoV-2 infection. TCRdb processed the 5' RACE reads anew with MiXCR; each CDR3 protein has one entry. Here the sample spans tens of thousands of distinct CDR3 sequences, roughly a tenth being singletons. The starting material was whole blood, obtained at baseline. These receptor sequences come from an adult who was a healthcare worker with PCR-confirmed SARS-CoV-2 infection or an uninfected control (not recorded which). The CDR3 runs from the conserved cysteine through the conserved F or W. Each record gives: clone size, J gene, V gene, CDR3 protein. Expanded clones get a size class; other rows say once, few or many, or leave the size out.

size: .
J: TRBJ1-1
V: TRBV9
CDR3: CASSATGLNTEAFF

size: .
J: TRBJ1-2
V: TRBV12-3/TRBV12-4
CDR3: CASRQGRLGRGYTF

size: many
J: TRBJ2-5
V: TRBV29-1
CDR3: CSVEWLRDSQETQYF

size: medium-sized
J: TRBJ1-1
V: TRBV11-2
CDR3: CASSFGAKNTEAFF

size: many
J: TRBJ1-1
V: TRBV12-3/TRBV12-4
CDR3: CASSRKPGNTEAFF

size: .
J: TRBJ2-2
V: TRBV11-2
CDR3: CASSRSYGTQNTGELFF

size: many
J: TRBJ1-1
V: TRBV7-2
CDR3: CASSLAANTEAFF

size: many
J: TRBJ1-2
V: TRBV2
CDR3: CASSEGYGYTF

size: many
J: TRBJ1-1
V: TRBV7-2
CDR3: CASSLGTGDLNTEAFF

size: few
J: TRBJ2-7
V: TRBV9
CDR3: CASSKLAGSLEQYF

size: many
J: TRBJ2-3
V: TRBV6-4
CDR3: CASSGDDTDTQYF

size: many
J: TRBJ1-1
V: TRBV10-2
CDR3: CASSLTVGNTEAFF

size: few
J: TRBJ2-5
V: TRBV20-1
CDR3: CSAAAGDGVETQYF

size: many
J: TRBJ2-2
V: TRBV2
CDR3: CASSQENTGELFF

size: many
J: TRBJ2-7
V: TRBV2
CDR3: CASSPTATAPYEQYF

size: .
J: TRBJ2-3
V: TRBV6-1
CDR3: CASSEGSWTDTQYF

size: .
J: TRBJ2-7
V: TRBV18
CDR3: CASSPLASNDEQYF

size: few
J: TRBJ2-3
V: TRBV6-1
CDR3: CASSELSGASTDTQYF

size: .
J: TRBJ2-2
V: TRBV6-2/TRBV6-3
CDR3: CASSYAGHRGELFF

size: .
J: TRBJ2-1
V: TRBV5-5
CDR3: CASGTGDTYNEQFF

size: many
J: TRBJ1-5
V: TRBV28
CDR3: CASSPPGDYSNQPQHF

size: .
J: TRBJ1-2
V: TRBV7-7
CDR3: CASSLTPGGVGYTF

size: medium-sized
J: TRBJ1-5
V: TRBV2
CDR3: CASSIDRDQPQHF

size: .
J: TRBJ1-2
V: TRBV10-1
CDR3: CASSVGRNYGYTF

size: once
J: TRBJ2-1
V: TRBV12-3/TRBV12-4
CDR3: CASSFQGTIGEQFF

size: .
J: TRBJ1-2
V: TRBV28
CDR3: CASRRMGTSGGYTF

size: few
J: TRBJ1-2
V: TRBV20-1
CDR3: CSAVPGKRNYGYTF

size: many
J: TRBJ2-1
V: TRBV29-1
CDR3: CSVVAGGSYNEQFF

size: .
J: TRBJ2-7
V: TRBV20-1
CDR3: CSAREPHTQGWYEQYF

size: .
J: TRBJ2-2
V: TRBV7-3
CDR3: CASSPRGAGVTGELFF

size: .
J: TRBJ2-6
V: TRBV4-3
CDR3: CASSQDGRQSGANVLTF

size: few
J: TRBJ2-3
V: TRBV5-1
CDR3: CASSLAVVAGSDTQYF

size: .
J: TRBJ1-2
V: TRBV3-1
CDR3: CASSQRDSSGYTF

size: .
J: TRBJ1-1
V: TRBV20-1
CDR3: CSGLQHTEAFF

size: many
J: TRBJ2-3
V: TRBV20-1
CDR3: CSANGQLTGTDTQYF

size: many
J: TRBJ1-1
V: TRBV29-1
CDR3: CSATTGMNTEAFF

size: many
J: TRBJ2-1
V: TRBV5-1
CDR3: CASSSGQGFSEQFF

size: .
J: TRBJ1-5
V: TRBV3-1
CDR3: CASSPQGLSNQPQHF

size: .
J: TRBJ2-5
V: TRBV5-4
CDR3: CASSFTGLAGYQETQYF

size: few
J: TRBJ1-5
V: TRBV6-5
CDR3: CASSYRSGNQPQHF

size: few
J: TRBJ1-3
V: TRBV11-2
CDR3: CASSFPMGGRKHHIDF

size: many
J: TRBJ2-1
V: TRBV7-8
CDR3: CASSLRLYNEQFF

size: many
J: TRBJ2-1
V: TRBV21-1
CDR3: CASSPRGGSLQTSESYYNEQFF

size: many
J: TRBJ2-1
V: TRBV2
CDR3: CASSEGLAGYNEQFF

size: many
J: TRBJ2-1
V: TRBV7-3
CDR3: CASSLEGQRYNEQFF

size: many
J: TRBJ1-3
V: TRBV11-2
CDR3: CASSPEWGSSGNTIYF

size: many
J: TRBJ1-3
V: TRBV5-1
CDR3: CASSLEGGSGNTIYF

size: .
J: TRBJ1-2
V: TRBV18
CDR3: CASSPVRGGYGYTF

size: .
J: TRBJ2-4
V: TRBV7-2
CDR3: CASSLRQGPKNIQYF